A single sample is the source of the 30 T cell receptor beta chains below, sequenced in a study of T cell responses to AZD1222 COVID-19 vaccine. Only in-frame clones appear in the TCRdb table, and some are missing; sequencing was by immunoSEQ multiplex PCR. Among about 40,000 clones listed, just over 85% were seen once. Sequences were derived from peripheral blood, sampled 28 days after the second dose of the MenACWY control vaccine. These receptors all come from an adult who received the MenACWY meningococcal vaccine as a control.

The rearrangement links TRBV18 to TRBJ2-1; no firm D call. Trimming took off 3 bases at V and 6 bases at J, with 21 bases between the two ends. The CDR3 is 17 residues long. In germline, CDR1 is KGHSH, CDR2 LQKENI. The CDR3 nucleotides read TGTGCCAGCTCACCCCCCTTAGGACCCATTTTGCTCAATGAGCAGTTCTTC. This codes for CASSPPLGPILLNEQFF.

The J gene is TRBJ2-1, the V gene TRBV6-5; possibly TRBD1 or TRBD2 for D (6 bases each). V lost 0 bases and J lost 2, with 11 bases in between. From germline, CDR1 is MNHEY and CDR2 SVGAGI. This CDR3 is 16 amino acids long. The CDR3 nucleotides read TGTGCCAGCAGTTACTCAGGGGGGCCCCCCTACAATGAGCAGTTCTTC. Its protein is CASSYSGGPPYNEQFF.

The rearrangement uses TRBV6-5 and TRBJ2-3; 9 bases line up with TRBD1. J gave up 2 bases and V 5 bases, and 5 bases lay outside the gene matches. Germline-derived CDR1 and CDR2 are MNHEY and SVGAGI. The CDR3 is 15 residues long. The CDR3 here is CASSPQGAYTDTQYF. The CDR3 region has the DNA TGTGCCAGCAGTCCACAGGGGGCGTACACAGATACGCAGTATTTT.

V is TRBV9 and J is TRBJ1-6; possibly TRBD1 for D (6 bases). Trimming removed 4 bases at V and 3 bases at J, with 14 bases between. Germline CDR1 SGDLS, CDR2 YYNGEE. This CDR3 comprises 16 residues. The CDR3 is CASSPRGGGYNSPLHF. In DNA form, the CDR3 reads TGTGCCAGCAGCCCAAGGGGAGGGGGCTATAATTCACCCCTCCACTTT.

The chain uses TRBV12-3 or TRBV12-4 and TRBJ1-1; possibly TRBD1 for D (5 bases). The ends were cut back, 5 bases at V and 12 bases at J, with 13 bases in the middle. The length of the CDR3 is 11 residues. As DNA, the CDR3 is TGTGCCAGCAGTCGGGGGTCCTTTACTTTCTTT. Translation: CASSRGSFTFF.

The chain recombines TRBV2 with TRBJ2-3; TRBD2 agrees at 13 bases. The CDR3 spans 19 residues. Germline V lookup: CDR1 SNHLY, CDR2 FYNNEI. J gave up 3 bases and V 8 bases, and 17 bases lay outside the gene matches. CDR3 DNA: TGTGCCAGCCTTATGCCGGGACTAGCGGGATCCGTCTGGACAGATACGCAGTATTTT. As protein: CASLMPGLAGSVWTDTQYF. Variable domain in full (rest from reference TRBV2 and TRBJ2-3): EPEVTQTPSHQVTQMGQEVILRCVPISNHLYFYWYRQILGQKVEFLVSFYNNEISEKSEIFDDQFSVERPDGSNFTLKIRSTKLEDSAMYFCASLMPGLAGSVWTDTQYFGPGTRLTVL.

This clone was seen just once. The J gene is TRBJ2-3, the V gene TRBV2; TRBD1 is a possible D gene (5 bases). The CDR3 has 12 amino acids. V dropped 7 bases and J dropped 2 bases, with 7 bases sitting between them. The germline V gene has CDR1 SNHLY and CDR2 FYNNEI. CDR3 in amino acids: CASKGHTDTQYF. The CDR3 bases are TGTGCCAGCAAGGGGCACACAGATACGCAGTATTTT.

The CDR3 protein is CASSSGEPQHF. Here the CDR3 DNA reads TGTGCCAGCAGTAGTGGAGAGCCCCAGCATTTT. The chain uses TRBV6-5 and TRBJ1-5; D call uncertain. Germline loops: CDR1 MNHEY, CDR2 SVGAGI. Trimming stripped 5 bases from V and 8 bases from J, with 7 bases between. This CDR3 region has 11 residues.

The J gene is TRBJ1-4, the V gene TRBV19; D is possibly TRBD1 (5 bases). The CDR3 length is 15 residues. Between the trimmed V and J ends, which lost 7 bases and 0 bases, there was a span of 12 bases. Germline CDR1 reads LNHDA; CDR2 reads SQIVND (reference sequence). The CDR3 region is CASNPRGATNEKLFF. CDR3 DNA sequence: TGTGCCAGTAATCCTAGGGGAGCAACTAATGAAAAACTGTTTTTT.

This sequence joins TRBV2 and TRBJ2-5, with 8 nucleotides matching TRBD2. With V trimmed by 5 bases and J by 5 bases, 16 bases remained unmatched. This CDR3 region has 17 residues. The germline V gene encodes CDR1 SNHLY and CDR2 FYNNEI. The CDR3 loop is CASSLWASGRLRETQYF. For the CDR3, the DNA is TGTGCCAGCAGTCTTTGGGCTAGCGGGCGTTTACGGGAGACCCAGTACTTC.

The chain links TRBV5-1 to TRBJ2-1; D gene unclear. Per the germline V gene, CDR1 is SGHRS and CDR2 is YFSETQ. The V end was cut by 2 bases, the J end by 2 bases, with 11 bases between. The CDR3 totals 15 residues. The CDR3 protein is CASSLARMAYNEQFF. The CDR3 bases are TGCGCCAGCAGCTTAGCGAGGATGGCCTACAATGAGCAGTTCTTC.

In this sample, this clone turned up a few times. This chain links TRBV2 with TRBJ2-1, with no clear D. The CDR3 covers 15 residues. V was clipped by 7 bases and J by 0 bases, with 13 bases between them. Germline assignment: CDR1 SNHLY and CDR2 FYNNEI. CDR3 in amino acids: CASNRPASSYNEQFF. For the CDR3, the DNA is TGTGCCAGCAATCGCCCGGCAAGCTCCTACAATGAGCAGTTCTTC.

This clone was counted a single time. The chain employs TRBV28 and TRBJ1-1, with 8 bases matching TRBD1. Germline assignment: CDR1 MDHEN and CDR2 SYDVKM. The V gene end was trimmed by 6 bases and the J gene end by 5 bases; junction bases not matched to a gene: 8. The CDR3 totals 14 residues. CDR3 coding DNA: TGTGCCAGCAGATCGACAGGGGCGGGTACTGAAGCTTTCTTT. Translated: CASRSTGAGTEAFF.

V gene TRBV21-1 combines with J gene TRBJ2-7; the table's D call, TRBD1, was not checked against the DNA. TRBV21-1 is a listed pseudogene. The CDR3 is made up of 16 amino acids. The CDR3 DNA reads as TGTGCCAGCAGCAAGTCGACAGGTTTACTCTCCTCTGGGCAGTACTTC. Protein product: CASSKSTGLLSSGQYF.

The rearrangement links TRBV2 to TRBJ2-7; D is undetermined. The CDR3 loop spans 14 amino acids. CDR1 and CDR2 (germline): SNHLY, FYNNEI. Trimming took 6 bases from V and 0 from J, leaving 12 bases between them. The CDR3: CASSQDLSSYEQYF. The CDR3 DNA sequence: TGTGCCAGCAGCCAGGACCTAAGCTCCTACGAGCAGTACTTC.

This clone has only a few counts. The rearrangement links TRBV13 to TRBJ1-1; tentative D call: TRBD1 (5 bases). V was clipped by 1 base and J by 5 bases, with 11 bases between them. Germline V gives CDR1 PRHDT, CDR2 FYEKMQ (reference sequence). CDR3 length: 14 amino acids. This chain's CDR3 is CASSLAGGRTEAFF. Here the CDR3 DNA reads TGTGCCAGCAGCTTAGCGGGGGGTCGGACTGAAGCTTTCTTT.

This clone was picked up one time. The same CDR3 can be traced to other DNA sequences in this sample. The chain recombines TRBV7-3 with TRBJ2-5; tentatively, D is TRBD2 (7 bases). With 5 bases removed from V and 2 bases from J, the gap between germline ends came to 12 bases. Germline values: CDR1 SGHTA, CDR2 FQGTGA. The CDR3 extends over 14 amino acids. In nucleotides, the CDR3 is TGTGCCAGCAGCATGGGGGGGCGGCAAGAGACCCAGTACTTC. It translates to CASSMGGRQETQYF.

The chain is built from TRBV7-8 and TRBJ2-2; TRBD2 matches at 10 bases. In germline, CDR1 is SGHVS, CDR2 FQNEAQ. The V gene end was trimmed by 5 bases and the J gene end by 1 base; junction bases not matched to a gene: 4. This CDR3 contains 16 residues. CDR3 sequence reads: CASSPWTSGNTGELFF. CDR3 bases: TGTGCCAGCAGCCCCTGGACTAGCGGGAACACCGGGGAGCTGTTTTTT.

The chain uses TRBV3-1 (or the pseudogene TRBV3-2) and TRBJ2-1; 8 bases are shared with TRBD2. The CDR3 loop spans 16 amino acids. Per the germline V gene, CDR1 is LGHDT and CDR2 is YNNKEL (reference sequence). The ends lost 5 bases at V and 0 bases at J; junction bases unmatched: 6. Here the CDR3 reads CASSDTSGSSYNEQFF. The DNA for the CDR3 is TGTGCCAGCAGCGACACTAGCGGCAGCTCCTACAATGAGCAGTTCTTC.

This clone was recorded once. The J gene is TRBJ2-7, the V gene TRBV30; possible D gene TRBD2, 6 bases. Looked up from germline, CDR1 is GTSNPN and CDR2 is SVGIG (reference sequence). This CDR3 has 12 amino acids. Trimming removed 8 bases from V and 5 bases from J, with 16 bases in between. The CDR3, as DNA: TGTGCCGGGGAGACGGGACTGGACGAGCAGTACTTC. Translating gives CAGETGLDEQYF.

The gene calls are TRBV5-1 and TRBJ2-1, with no clear D. The V and J ends lost 0 bases and 5 bases respectively, with 3 bases between them. Looked up from germline, CDR1 is SGHRS and CDR2 is YFSETQ. This CDR3 has 12 amino acids. The CDR3 reads CASSLADNEQFF. The CDR3 DNA is TGCGCCAGCAGCTTGGCGGACAATGAGCAGTTCTTC.

This chain uses TRBV2 with TRBJ1-2; 7 positions agree with TRBD1. J lost 6 bases, V lost 1 base, and 2 bases had no gene match. Germline assignment: CDR1 SNHLY and CDR2 FYNNEI. The CDR3 loop spans 13 amino acids. For the CDR3, the DNA is TGTGCCAGCAGTGAAGACAGGGGCGATGGCTACACCTTC. Translating gives CASSEDRGDGYTF.

This clone was seen just once. The J gene is TRBJ1-2, the V gene TRBV24-1; no reliable D call. Trimming left V 3 bases short and J 1 base short, with 5 bases between. Germline lookup yields CDR1 KGHDR and CDR2 SFDVKD. The CDR3 totals 13 residues. The CDR3 DNA reads as TGTGCCACCAGTGATGAGCTTAACTATGGCTACACCTTC. It translates to CATSDELNYGYTF.

In this sample, this clone turned up once. V usage is TRBV28 and J usage is TRBJ1-1; D call uncertain. V was trimmed by 3 bases and J by 1 base, leaving 9 bases between them. The CDR3 extends over 14 amino acids. Germline lookup yields CDR1 MDHEN and CDR2 SYDVKM. CDR3 sequence reads: CASSFGGENTEAFF. The CDR3 DNA sequence: TGTGCCAGCAGTTTCGGTGGCGAGAACACTGAAGCTTTCTTT.

The V gene is TRBV5-1, the J gene TRBJ2-1, with a possible D match to TRBD1 (5 bases). The V gene lost 0 bases and the J gene lost 4 bases, with 11 bases spanning the gap. The CDR3 has 15 residues. Germline V gene sequence: CDR1 SGHRS, CDR2 YFSETQ. The CDR3 loop reads CASSLAQGKYNEQFF. The CDR3 DNA sequence: TGCGCCAGCAGCTTGGCCCAGGGAAAGTACAATGAGCAGTTCTTC.

This sequence joins TRBV9 and TRBJ2-7; D might be TRBD1 (5 bases). Looked up from germline, CDR1 is SGDLS and CDR2 is YYNGEE. V gave up 4 bases and J gave up 6 bases, with 14 bases separating them. The CDR3 is made up of 13 amino acids. CDR3 residues: CASSRRIRGEQYF. The CDR3 nucleotides read TGTGCCAGCAGCCGGAGAATAAGGGGCGAGCAGTACTTC.

This chain links TRBV19 with TRBJ1-5, with D perhaps TRBD1 (6 bases). CDR3 length: 15 amino acids. Germline V gene lookup returns CDR1 LNHDA and CDR2 SQIVND (reference sequence). V was trimmed by 5 bases and J by 2 bases, leaving 13 bases between them. As DNA, the CDR3 is TGTGCCAGTAGTCCGGAACAGGGAGGCAATCAGCCCCAGCATTTT. Encoded protein: CASSPEQGGNQPQHF.

The V call is TRBV24-1, the J call TRBJ2-3; 7 nucleotides agree with TRBD1. The germline CDR1 and CDR2 sequences are KGHDR and SFDVKD. The CDR3 contains 15 residues. The V gene end was trimmed by 4 bases and the J gene end by 1 base; junction bases not matched to a gene: 4. CDR3 nucleotides: TGTGCCACCAGTGAAGGAACAGGGGGCACAGATACGCAGTATTTT. Translation: CATSEGTGGTDTQYF.

This clone occurred once. Here the CDR3 reads CASSERRNTEAFF. The CDR3 DNA reads TGCGCCAGCAGTGAACGCAGGAACACTGAAGCTTTCTTT. The chain combines TRBV10-1 with TRBJ1-1; D not resolved. CDR3 length: 13 residues. Germline V lookup: CDR1 WNHNN, CDR2 SYGVQD (reference sequence). Trimming took 3 bases from V and 1 from J, leaving 6 bases between them.

This clone showed up just once. The chain carries TRBV5-1 and TRBJ2-7; weak D call: TRBD2 (5 bases). Germline V lookup: CDR1 SGHRS, CDR2 YFSETQ. Trimming cost V 1 base and J 0 bases, with 11 bases left between them. The CDR3 extends over 15 amino acids. CDR3 DNA: TGCGCCAGCAGCTTGAGGACTCACTCCTCCTACGAGCAGTACTTC. It encodes CASSLRTHSSYEQYF.